The clone carrying this TCR beta chain appeared many times. The antigen is unknown. The data are from a study of CD8 T cells in ankylosing spondylitis. Study outcomes and limitations: Significant enrichment of disease-linked clones was reported in matched ankylosing spondylitis synovial fluid. Characteristic, it appeared, of ankylosing spondylitis blood was a TCR beta motif of fewer than 10 highly homologous variants.

Germline CDR1 SGHRS, CDR2 YFSETQ. V gave up 1 base and J gave up 9 bases, with 5 bases separating them. The CDR3 is 11 amino acids. From the 5' RACE reads, TCRdb called clonotypes with MiXCR, one entry per CDR3 protein. This table has around 770,000 distinct CDR3 sequences, about 11% appearing once. The sequencing input was blood, either unsorted or a sorted T cell fraction (not recorded which). This clonotype was sampled from a male donor with ankylosing spondylitis. V gene TRBV5-1 combines with J gene TRBJ2-1, with D hard to call. The CDR3 loop is CASSLFSEQFF. In nucleotides, the CDR3 is TGCGCCAGCAGCTTGTTCTCTGAGCAGTTCTTC.